This passage covers 18 T cell receptor beta chains from one sample sequenced in a study of cytomegalovirus exposure and HLA in healthy donors. A multiplex PCR was run with 60 Vbeta primers and 13 Jbeta primers. Measured with immunoSEQ multiplex PCR; TCRdb has only the in-frame clones, and not every one. The sample holds around 90,000 clones; roughly 60% are singletons and the top ten take 4.5% to 5.5%. The material sequenced was PBMCs. Every receptor here comes from a woman aged 25 to 45 in good health and CMV-seropositive.

CDR3: CASSVRQFPYEQYF. As DNA, the CDR3 is TGTGCCAGCAGCGTACGACAGTTCCCTTACGAGCAGTACTTC. The gene calls are TRBV9 and TRBJ2-7; tentative D call: TRBD1 (5 bases). Looked up from germline, CDR1 is SGDLS and CDR2 is YYNGEE. The CDR3 length is 14 residues. Trimming shortened V by 1 base and J by 4 bases, and 12 bases separated the two germline ends.

This clone has just a few counts. The chain couples TRBV5-1 to TRBJ2-2; D is unclear. The germline gives CDR1 SGHRS, CDR2 YFSETQ. V was cut by 4 bases and J by 0 bases, with 10 bases left in between. CDR3 length equals 15 residues. The CDR3: CASSPTTANTGELFF. The DNA for the CDR3 is TGCGCCAGCAGCCCAACTACGGCGAACACCGGGGAGCTGTTTTTT.

This chain uses TRBV6-4 with TRBJ1-1; D is possibly TRBD1 (5 bases). Germline V gene data show CDR1 as MRHNA and CDR2 as SNTAGT. V was shortened by 5 bases and J by 1 base, with 8 bases between the two germline ends. This CDR3 region has 13 residues. Here the CDR3 reads CASSLQENTEAFF. The CDR3 bases are TGTGCCAGCAGTCTACAGGAGAACACTGAAGCTTTCTTT.

This clone was seen only a few times. The chain links TRBV12-5 to TRBJ1-1; TRBD1 matches 8 bases. The CDR3 length is 15 residues. Germline lookup yields CDR1 LGHNT and CDR2 FRNRAP. V gave up 7 bases and J gave up 3 bases; unmatched junction bases: 10. As DNA, the CDR3 is TGTGCTAGTGCCCCTCGGACAGGGTTGGACACTGAAGCTTTCTTT. It codes for CASAPRTGLDTEAFF.

Only one count was recorded for this clone. CDR3 sequence: CASSASSADVNEQFF. The CDR3 nucleotides are TGTGCCAGCAGTGCATCTAGCGCGGACGTCAATGAGCAGTTCTTC. The chain joins TRBV2 to TRBJ2-1; a possible D gene is TRBD2 (6 bases). The CDR3 runs 15 residues. V lost 4 bases and J lost 6, with 16 bases in between. Germline assignment: CDR1 SNHLY and CDR2 FYNNEI.

The table lists this clone with a count of one. V usage is TRBV27 and J usage is TRBJ1-2, with D tentatively TRBD1 (5 bases). The germline V gene has CDR1 MNHEY and CDR2 SMNVEV (reference sequence). The CDR3 has 14 residues. The ends were cut back, 7 bases at V and 4 bases at J, with 16 bases in the middle. CDR3 protein: CASTDRASSYGYTF. The CDR3 nucleotides read TGTGCCAGCACCGACAGAGCGTCCAGCTATGGCTACACCTTC.

The V gene is TRBV5-6, the J gene TRBJ2-2, with a tentative D call TRBD1 (5 bases). Germline V gene data show CDR1 as SGHDT and CDR2 as YYEEEE. V lost 3 bases, J lost 1 base, and 10 bases lay in between. The CDR3 covers 15 residues. The CDR3, as DNA: TGTGCCAGCAGCTCAGGGATGCGGAACACCGGGGAGCTGTTTTTT. Translated, it gives CASSSGMRNTGELFF.

The chain uses TRBV10-3 and TRBJ1-5; the D gene is possibly TRBD1 (6 bases). The germline CDR1 and CDR2 sequences are ENHRY and SYGVKD. V was shortened by 6 bases and J by 2 bases, with 14 bases between the two germline ends. The CDR3 has 15 amino acids. The CDR3 reads CAIRQGVGGNQPQHF. The CDR3 bases are TGTGCCATCAGACAGGGAGTGGGTGGCAATCAGCCCCAGCATTTT.

This clone occurred a few times. V gene TRBV10-3 combines with J gene TRBJ1-1; D not certain. This CDR3 comprises 15 residues. The germline V and J ends were trimmed by 2 bases and 1 base, with 11 bases remaining between them. The germline gives CDR1 ENHRY, CDR2 SYGVKD. CDR3 sequence (DNA): TGTGCCATCAGTGAGGGAGAGAGACCGAACACTGAAGCTTTCTTT. Encoded protein: CAISEGERPNTEAFF.

The chain has TRBV11-2 and TRBJ1-3; the D gene is possibly TRBD1 (5 bases). Between the trimmed V and J ends, which lost 5 bases and 2 bases, there was a span of 10 bases. CDR3 length: 14 amino acids. Germline V gene data show CDR1 as SGHAT and CDR2 as FQNNGV. The CDR3 nucleotides read TGTGCCAGCAGCAAAGCGGGGGCTGGAAACACCATATATTTT. Residues: CASSKAGAGNTIYF. Full variable domain (missing parts from reference TRBV11-2 and TRBJ1-3): EAGVAQSPRYKIIEKRQSVAFWCNPISGHATLYWYQQILGQGPKLLIQFQNNGVVDDSQLPKDRFSAERLKGVDSTLKIQPAKLEDSAVYLCASSKAGAGNTIYFGEGSWLTVV.

The chain recombines TRBV7-9 with TRBJ2-7, with 9 positions matching TRBD1. CDR1 is SEHNR, CDR2 FQNEAQ, per germline (reference sequence). The V and J ends lost 5 bases and 12 bases, in that order; junction bases with no gene match: 11. This CDR3 comprises 13 residues. CDR3 amino acids: CASSLEGPGQGYF. In DNA form, the CDR3 reads TGTGCCAGCAGCCTAGAAGGACCGGGACAGGGGTACTTC.

This chain uses TRBV7-7 with TRBJ1-5; the D gene is possibly TRBD1 (6 bases). The V gene lost 5 bases and the J gene lost 3 bases, with 8 bases spanning the gap. The CDR3 sequence is 13 residues long. In germline, CDR1 is SSHAT, CDR2 FNYEAQ (reference sequence). The chain's CDR3 is CASSRTVNQPQHF. Written as DNA, the CDR3 is TGTGCCAGCAGCCGGACAGTCAATCAGCCCCAGCATTTT.

V and J are TRBV2 and TRBJ2-2; D unclear. The CDR3 covers 14 residues. Germline values: CDR1 SNHLY, CDR2 FYNNEI. With 2 bases removed from V and 4 bases from J, the gap between germline ends came to 8 bases. The CDR3 bases are TGTGCCAGCAGTGAATTGCGTAGCACCGGGGAGCTGTTTTTT. Translating gives CASSELRSTGELFF.

The chain combines TRBV4-3 with TRBJ1-2, with 7 bases fitting TRBD1. V shed 0 bases and J 3 bases; nucleotides not matched to a gene: 4. The germline gives CDR1 LGHNA, CDR2 YSLEER. CDR3 length: 15 residues. The CDR3 protein is CASSQDDQGDYGYTF. Written as DNA, the CDR3 is TGCGCCAGCAGCCAAGATGATCAGGGGGACTATGGCTACACCTTC.

Notes on this clone: One end of the junction fails to match germline, which may point to a read error. The chain is built from TRBV9 and TRBJ1-2, with TRBD1 as a possible D gene (6 bases). Germline V lookup: CDR1 SGDLS, CDR2 YYNGEE. The CDR3 is 14 residues long. CDR3 bases: TGTGCCAGCAGCACCCGACAGGCTTGGCAAGGCTACCCCTTC. Amino acids: CASSTRQAWQGYPF.

The rearrangement links TRBV28 to TRBJ1-2; 7 positions agree with TRBD1. In germline, CDR1 is MDHEN, CDR2 SYDVKM. V dropped 6 bases and J dropped 4; count of bases not matched to a gene: 5. CDR3 length: 13 residues. The CDR3 protein is CASRSGTAYGYTF. The CDR3, as DNA: TGTGCCAGCAGGAGTGGGACAGCCTATGGCTACACCTTC.

The CDR3 spells CASSLRVEFVNEKLFF. In DNA, the CDR3 is TGCGCCAGCAGTCTACGGGTGGAGTTCGTGAATGAAAAACTGTTTTTT. The chain recombines TRBV23-1 with TRBJ1-4, with D unresolved. TRBV23-1 is an ORF, with its function uncertain. V gave up 4 bases and J gave up 5 bases, with 17 bases separating them. The CDR3 covers 16 residues.

This clone was seen only a few times. The sample holds other DNA sequences that translate to the same CDR3. The V gene is TRBV6-5, the J gene TRBJ2-7; D possibly corresponds to TRBD1 (6 bases). Germline CDR1 MNHEY, CDR2 SVGAGI. V lost 5 bases and J 2 bases, leaving 10 bases between the germline ends. The CDR3 totals 13 residues. The CDR3 loop is CASSRTGTYEQYF. The CDR3 region has the DNA TGTGCCAGCAGTCGCACAGGGACCTACGAGCAGTACTTC.